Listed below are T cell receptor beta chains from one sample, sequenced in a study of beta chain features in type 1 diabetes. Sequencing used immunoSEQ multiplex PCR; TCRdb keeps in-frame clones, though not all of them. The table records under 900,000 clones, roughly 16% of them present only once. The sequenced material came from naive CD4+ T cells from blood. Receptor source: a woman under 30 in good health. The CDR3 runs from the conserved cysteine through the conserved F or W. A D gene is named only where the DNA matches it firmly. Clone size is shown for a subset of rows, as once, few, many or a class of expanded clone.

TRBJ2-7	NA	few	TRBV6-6	TGTGCCACCTCCTCCCGAGGCGGAGGAACGTTGGTCGAGCAGTACTTC	CATSSRGGGTLVEQYF
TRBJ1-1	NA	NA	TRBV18	TGTGCCAGCTCACCACCGTCAGTAAACACTGAAGCTTTCTTT	CASSPPSVNTEAFF
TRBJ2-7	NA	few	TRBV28	TGTGCCAGCAGACTCACGGGGACATCAGTTCACTTC	CASRLTGTSVHF
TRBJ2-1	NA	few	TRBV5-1	TGCGCCAGCAGCTTACAGGGAATGAGCAATGAGCAGTTCTTC	CASSLQGMSNEQFF
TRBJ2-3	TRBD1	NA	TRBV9	TGTGCCAGCAGCGTAGCAGGACAGGGGCGCACAGATACGCAGTATTTT	CASSVAGQGRTDTQYF
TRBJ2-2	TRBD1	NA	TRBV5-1	TGCGCCAGCAGCTCGATACCATGGACAGGAACACTCACCGGGGAGCTGTTTTTT	CASSSIPWTGTLTGELFF
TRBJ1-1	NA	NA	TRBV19	TGTGCCAGTAGTCCCCTCGCGGGGGGTAGGAGAACTGAAGCTTTCTTT	CASSPLAGGRRTEAFF
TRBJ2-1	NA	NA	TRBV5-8	TGTGCCAGCAGCTTTGCTGAGCAGTTCTTC	CASSFAEQFF
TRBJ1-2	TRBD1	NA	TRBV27	TGTGCCAGCAGTTTAAGGCAGGGGGCTCCGTTTAACTATGGCTACACCTTC	CASSLRQGAPFNYGYTF
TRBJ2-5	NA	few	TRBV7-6	TGTGCCAGCAGCGAAATCCAAGAGACCCAGTACTTC	CASSEIQETQYF
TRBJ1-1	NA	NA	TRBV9	TGTGCCAGCAGCGCGCAGGGAAGGGAAGCTTTCTTT	CASSAQGREAFF
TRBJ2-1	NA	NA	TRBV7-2	TGTGCCAGCAGCTTAAAAGGGGGGGCCTACAATGAGCAGTTCTTC	CASSLKGGAYNEQFF
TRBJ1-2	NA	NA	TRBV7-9	TGTGCCAGCAGCTTAGGCAGGGACCCCGCTTATGGCTACACCTTC	CASSLGRDPAYGYTF
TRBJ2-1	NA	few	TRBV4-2	TGTGCCAGCAGCCAAGATAGGTTTGTCAATGAGCAGTTCTTC	CASSQDRFVNEQFF
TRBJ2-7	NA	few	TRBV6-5	TGTGCCAGCAGTTATCTAAACGAGCAGTACTTC	CASSYLNEQYF
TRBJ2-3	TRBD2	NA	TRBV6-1	TGTGCCAGCACCGAACTAGCGGGAGGACGGGATACGCAGTATTTT	CASTELAGGRDTQYF
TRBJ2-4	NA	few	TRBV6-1	TGTGCCAGCAGTGTTAGACTAGTTGAAAACATTCAGTACTTC	CASSVRLVENIQYF
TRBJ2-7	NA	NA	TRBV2	TGTGCCAGCAGTGGGGGTATAGCTGCGTACGAGCAGTACTTC	CASSGGIAAYEQYF
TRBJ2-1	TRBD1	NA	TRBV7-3	TGTGCCAGCAGCTTAAGCCCGACAGGGGGCGGCTCCTACAATGAGCAGTTCTTC	CASSLSPTGGGSYNEQFF
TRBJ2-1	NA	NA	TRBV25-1	TGTGCTAGCAGTGCGGACAACTACAATGAGCAGTTCTTC	CASSADNYNEQFF
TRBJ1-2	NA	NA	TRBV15	TGTGCCACCAGCAGAGATTCTGATGGCTACACCTTC	CATSRDSDGYTF
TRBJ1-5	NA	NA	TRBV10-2	TGCGCCAGTGGGGTGTGGGACAATCAGCCCCAGCATTTT	CASGVWDNQPQHF
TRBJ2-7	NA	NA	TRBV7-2	TGTGCCAGCAGCTTACTACAGGGCGCCTACGAGCAGTACTTC	CASSLLQGAYEQYF
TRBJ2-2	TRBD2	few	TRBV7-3	TGTGCCAGCAGCAATACTAGCGGGAGCCCTAACACCGGGGAGCTGTTTTTT	CASSNTSGSPNTGELFF
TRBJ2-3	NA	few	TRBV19	TGTGCCAGTAGTATACTAGATACGCAGTATTTT	CASSILDTQYF
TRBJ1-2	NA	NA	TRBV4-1	TGCGCCAGCAGCCAACCCACGTCAGGGGATGGCTACACCTTC	CASSQPTSGDGYTF
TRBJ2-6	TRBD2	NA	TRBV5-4	TGTGCCAGCAGCTTAGTTAGCGGGGCCCCTGGGGCCAACGTCCTGACTTTC	CASSLVSGAPGANVLTF
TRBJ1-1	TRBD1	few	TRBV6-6	TGTGCCAGCAGTCAAGCCCTTGACAGGGTCGGGGCTTTCTTT	CASSQALDRVGAFF
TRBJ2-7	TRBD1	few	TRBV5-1	TGCGCCAGCAGCTTGGGGCCGGGACAGGGCTCCTACGAGCAGTACTTC	CASSLGPGQGSYEQYF
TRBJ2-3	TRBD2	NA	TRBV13	TGTGCCAGCAGCTCCCACCGACTAGCCGCAGATACGCAGTATTTT	CASSSHRLAADTQYF
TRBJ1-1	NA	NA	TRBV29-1	TGCAGCGTGGACGTCGGACAGAGAAACACTGAAGCTTTCTTT	CSVDVGQRNTEAFF
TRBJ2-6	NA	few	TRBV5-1	TGCGCCAGCAGCTTGGAAGGGTACGGCTCTGGGGCCAACGTCCTGACTTTC	CASSLEGYGSGANVLTF
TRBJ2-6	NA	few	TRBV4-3	TGCGCCAGCAGCCTAGGCGGGGCGACGAGCTCTGGGGCCAACGTCCTGACTTTC	CASSLGGATSSGANVLTF
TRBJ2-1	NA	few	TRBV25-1	TGTGCCAGCAGTCCTCGCCACTCCTACAATGAGCAGTTCTTC	CASSPRHSYNEQFF
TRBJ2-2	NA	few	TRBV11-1	TGTGCCAGCAGCCAGGGTATTACGGCGAACACCGGGGAGCTGTTTTTT	CASSQGITANTGELFF
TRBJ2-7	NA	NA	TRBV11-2	TGTGCCAGCAGCTTCGCAGGAACCTACTCCTACGAGCAGTACTTC	CASSFAGTYSYEQYF
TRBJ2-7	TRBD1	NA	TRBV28	TGTGCCAGCAGTTTAACAGGGGGCTCCTACGAGCAGTACTTC	CASSLTGGSYEQYF
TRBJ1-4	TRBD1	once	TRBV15	TGTGCCACCAGCAGAGTGACAGGGGGCAATGAAAAACTGTTTTTT	CATSRVTGGNEKLFF